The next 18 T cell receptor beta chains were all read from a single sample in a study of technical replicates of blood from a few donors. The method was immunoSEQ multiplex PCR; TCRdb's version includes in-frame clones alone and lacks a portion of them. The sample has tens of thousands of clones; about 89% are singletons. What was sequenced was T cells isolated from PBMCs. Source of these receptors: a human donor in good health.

The CDR3 nucleotides are TGTGCCGGACAGGGGAACACTGAAGCTTTCTTT. Encoded protein: CAGQGNTEAFF. The chain combines TRBV6-1 with TRBJ1-1, with 8 positions matching TRBD1. This CDR3 spans 11 amino acids. Germline assignment: CDR1 MNHNS and CDR2 SASEGT. V shed 11 bases and J 1 base; nucleotides not matched to a gene: 0.

The DNA of the CDR3 is TGTGCCAGCAGTAGGGGCACTAGCACAGATACGCAGTATTTT. Amino acid sequence: CASSRGTSTDTQYF. V usage is TRBV6-1 and J usage is TRBJ2-3; maybe TRBD1 (5 bases). Germline V gene data show CDR1 as MNHNS and CDR2 as SASEGT. Deletions cut 5 bases from V and 0 bases from J, with 9 bases between. There are 14 residues in the CDR3.

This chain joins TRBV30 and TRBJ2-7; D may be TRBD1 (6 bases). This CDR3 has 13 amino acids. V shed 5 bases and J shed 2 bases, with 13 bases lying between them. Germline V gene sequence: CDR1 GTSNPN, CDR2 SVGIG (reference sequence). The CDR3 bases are TGTGCCTGGGCTAGGACAGAAACCTACGAGCAGTACTTC. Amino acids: CAWARTETYEQYF.

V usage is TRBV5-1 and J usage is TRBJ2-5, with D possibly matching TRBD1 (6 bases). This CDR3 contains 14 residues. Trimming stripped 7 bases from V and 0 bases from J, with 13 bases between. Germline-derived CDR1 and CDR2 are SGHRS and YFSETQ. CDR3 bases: TGCGCCAGCTCCCGGGACAACAACCAAGAGACCCAGTACTTC. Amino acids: CASSRDNNQETQYF.

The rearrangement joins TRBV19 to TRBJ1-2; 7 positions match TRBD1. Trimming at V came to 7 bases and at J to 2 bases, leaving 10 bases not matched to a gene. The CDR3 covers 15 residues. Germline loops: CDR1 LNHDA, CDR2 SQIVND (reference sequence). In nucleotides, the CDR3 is TGTGCCAGTACCCCCTGGGACAGACAGAACTATGGCTACACCTTC. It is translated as CASTPWDRQNYGYTF.

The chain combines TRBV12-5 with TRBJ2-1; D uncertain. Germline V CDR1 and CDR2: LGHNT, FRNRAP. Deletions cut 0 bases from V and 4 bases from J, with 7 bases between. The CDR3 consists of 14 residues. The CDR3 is CASGLVLEYNEQFF. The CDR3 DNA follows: TGTGCTAGTGGTTTGGTATTAGAGTACAATGAGCAGTTCTTC.

The CDR3 reads CASYTLVQQYF. CDR3 DNA sequence: TGTGCCTCCTACACACTAGTGCAGCAGTACTTC. The chain employs TRBV27 and TRBJ2-7; D is possibly TRBD2 (5 bases). Germline V gene data show CDR1 as MNHEY and CDR2 as SMNVEV (reference sequence). The CDR3 length is 11 residues. V was clipped by 11 bases and J by 8 bases, with 16 bases between them.

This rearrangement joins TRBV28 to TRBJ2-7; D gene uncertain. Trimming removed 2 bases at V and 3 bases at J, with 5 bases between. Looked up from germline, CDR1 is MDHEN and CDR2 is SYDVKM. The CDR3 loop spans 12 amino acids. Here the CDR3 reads CASSLTSYEQYF. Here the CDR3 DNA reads TGTGCCAGCAGTTTAACCAGCTACGAGCAGTACTTC.

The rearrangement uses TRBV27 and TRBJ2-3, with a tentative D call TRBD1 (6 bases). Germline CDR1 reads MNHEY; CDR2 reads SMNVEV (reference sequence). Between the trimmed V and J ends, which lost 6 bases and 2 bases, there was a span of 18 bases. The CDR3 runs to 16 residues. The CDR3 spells CASSRRTAGATDTQYF. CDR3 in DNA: TGTGCCAGCAGCCGTCGGACAGCCGGAGCCACAGATACGCAGTATTTT.

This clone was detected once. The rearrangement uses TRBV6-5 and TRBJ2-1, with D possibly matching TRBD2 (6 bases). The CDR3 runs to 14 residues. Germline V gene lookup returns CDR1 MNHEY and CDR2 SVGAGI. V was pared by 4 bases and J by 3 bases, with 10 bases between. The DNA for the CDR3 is TGTGCCAGCAGTTCCCGGACTAACTACAATGAGCAGTTCTTC. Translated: CASSSRTNYNEQFF.

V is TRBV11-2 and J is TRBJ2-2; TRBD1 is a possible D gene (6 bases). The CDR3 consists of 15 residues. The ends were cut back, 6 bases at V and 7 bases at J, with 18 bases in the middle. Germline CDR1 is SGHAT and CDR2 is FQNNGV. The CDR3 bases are TGTGCCAGCAGGTACCCGGGACGGGGACACGGGGAGCTGTTTTTT. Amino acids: CASRYPGRGHGELFF.

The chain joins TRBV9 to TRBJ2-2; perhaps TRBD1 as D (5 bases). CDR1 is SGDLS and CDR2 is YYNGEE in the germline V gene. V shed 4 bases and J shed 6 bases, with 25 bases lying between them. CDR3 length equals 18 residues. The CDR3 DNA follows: TGTGCCAGCAGCCTTCGGATTTACAGGATACGTAATCCCGGGGAGCTGTTTTTT. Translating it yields CASSLRIYRIRNPGELFF. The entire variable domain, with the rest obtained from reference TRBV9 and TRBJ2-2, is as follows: DSGVTQTPKHLITATGQRVTLRCSPRSGDLSVYWYQQSLDQGLQFLIQYYNGEERAKGNILERFSAQQFPDLHSELNLSSLELGDSALYFCASSLRIYRIRNPGELFFGEGSRLTVL.

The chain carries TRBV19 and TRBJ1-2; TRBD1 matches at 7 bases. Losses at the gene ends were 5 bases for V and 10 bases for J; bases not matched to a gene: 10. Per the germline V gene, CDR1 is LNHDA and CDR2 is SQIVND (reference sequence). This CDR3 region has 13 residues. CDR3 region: CASSPRQGLYYTF. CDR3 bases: TGTGCCAGTAGTCCACGACAGGGATTGTACTACACCTTC.

The CDR3 spells CASSYSTGIGNQPQHF. The CDR3 DNA reads TGTGCCAGCAGTTACTCGACGGGGATCGGGAATCAGCCCCAGCATTTT. The chain combines TRBV6-6 with TRBJ1-5; the D is unclear. The V end was cut by 0 bases, the J end by 4 bases, with 13 bases between. The CDR3 has 16 residues. CDR1 is MNHNY and CDR2 is SVGAGI in the germline V gene (reference sequence).

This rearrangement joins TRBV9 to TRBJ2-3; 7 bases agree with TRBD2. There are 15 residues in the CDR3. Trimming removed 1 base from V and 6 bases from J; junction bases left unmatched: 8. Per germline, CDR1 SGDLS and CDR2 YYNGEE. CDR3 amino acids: CASSVTSVTRDTQYF. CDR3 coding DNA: TGTGCCAGCAGCGTAACTAGCGTGACCCGTGATACGCAGTATTTT.

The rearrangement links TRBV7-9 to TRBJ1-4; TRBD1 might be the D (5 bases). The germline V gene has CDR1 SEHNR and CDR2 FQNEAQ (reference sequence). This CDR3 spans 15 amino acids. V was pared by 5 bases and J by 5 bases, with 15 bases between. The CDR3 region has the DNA TGTGCCAGCAGCCCCTTCGCCAGACAGAATGAAAAACTGTTTTTT. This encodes CASSPFARQNEKLFF.

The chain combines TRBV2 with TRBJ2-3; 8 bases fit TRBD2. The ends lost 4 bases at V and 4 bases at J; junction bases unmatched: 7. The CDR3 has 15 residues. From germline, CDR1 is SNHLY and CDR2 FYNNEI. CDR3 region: CASSVGRGEADTQYF. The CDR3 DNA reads TGTGCCAGCAGTGTTGGGCGGGGGGAGGCAGATACGCAGTATTTT.

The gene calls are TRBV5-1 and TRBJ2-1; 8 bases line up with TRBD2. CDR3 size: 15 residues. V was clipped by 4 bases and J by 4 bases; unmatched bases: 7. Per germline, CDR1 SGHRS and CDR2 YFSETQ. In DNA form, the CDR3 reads TGCGCCAGCAGCCAAGCGGGGGCACAATACAATGAGCAGTTCTTC. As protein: CASSQAGAQYNEQFF.